Many counts were recorded for the clone carrying this T cell receptor (beta chain). This entry is derived from a study of blood T cells in healthy people across ages. Combining a sample-barcoded 5' primer with a J-beta primer mix, a second PCR ran for 7 to 11 cycles. TCRdb recomputed calls from the 5' RACE reads with MiXCR, one row per CDR3 protein. The sample lists roughly 900,000 distinct CDR3 sequences, around 30% occurring once. With 0 bases removed from V and 1 base from J, the gap between germline ends came to 8 bases. The CDR3 is 15 residues long. Germline V gives CDR1 SGHKS, CDR2 YYEKEE (reference sequence).

The material sequenced was blood. V is TRBV5-5 and J is TRBJ1-5; no definite D call. This sequence originates from an elderly woman in good health. The CDR3, as DNA: TGTGCCAGCAGCTTGGAATTACAGAGCAATCAGCCCCAGCATTTT. Protein product: CASSLELQSNQPQHF.